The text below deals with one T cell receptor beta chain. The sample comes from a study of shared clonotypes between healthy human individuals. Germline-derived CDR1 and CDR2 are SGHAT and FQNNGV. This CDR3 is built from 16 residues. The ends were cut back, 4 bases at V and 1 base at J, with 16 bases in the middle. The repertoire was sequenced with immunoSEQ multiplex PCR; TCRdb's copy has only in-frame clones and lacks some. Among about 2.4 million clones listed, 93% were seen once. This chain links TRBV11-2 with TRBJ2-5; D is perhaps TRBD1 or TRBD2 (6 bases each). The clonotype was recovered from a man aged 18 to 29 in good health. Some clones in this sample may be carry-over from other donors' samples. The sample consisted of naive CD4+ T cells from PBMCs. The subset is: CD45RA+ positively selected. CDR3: CASSSLGWGAQETQYF. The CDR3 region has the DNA TGTGCCAGCAGCTCACTAGGGTGGGGGGCCCAAGAGACCCAGTACTTC.